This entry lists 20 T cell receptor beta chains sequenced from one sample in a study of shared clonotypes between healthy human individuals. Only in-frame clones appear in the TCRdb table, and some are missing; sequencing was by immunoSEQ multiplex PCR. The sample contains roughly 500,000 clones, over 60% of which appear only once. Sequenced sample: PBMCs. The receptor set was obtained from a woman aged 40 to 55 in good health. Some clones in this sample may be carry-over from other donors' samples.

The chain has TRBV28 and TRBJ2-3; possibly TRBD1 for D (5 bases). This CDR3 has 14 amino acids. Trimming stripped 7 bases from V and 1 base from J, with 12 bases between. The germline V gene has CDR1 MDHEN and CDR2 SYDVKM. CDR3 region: CASNGLGGTDTQYF. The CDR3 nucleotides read TGTGCCAGCAACGGATTAGGGGGCACAGATACGCAGTATTTT.

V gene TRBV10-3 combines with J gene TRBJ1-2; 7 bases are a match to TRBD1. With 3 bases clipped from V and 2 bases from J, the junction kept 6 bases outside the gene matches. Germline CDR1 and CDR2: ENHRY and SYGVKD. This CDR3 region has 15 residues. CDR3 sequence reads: CAISDPTTGNYGYTF. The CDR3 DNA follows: TGTGCCATCAGTGACCCTACGACAGGGAACTATGGCTACACCTTC.

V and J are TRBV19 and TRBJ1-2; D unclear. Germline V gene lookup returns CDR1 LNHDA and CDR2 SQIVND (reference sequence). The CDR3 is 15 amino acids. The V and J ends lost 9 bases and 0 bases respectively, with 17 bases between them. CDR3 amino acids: CASTFHRDTNYGYTF. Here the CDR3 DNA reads TGTGCCAGCACATTCCACAGAGATACTAACTATGGCTACACCTTC.

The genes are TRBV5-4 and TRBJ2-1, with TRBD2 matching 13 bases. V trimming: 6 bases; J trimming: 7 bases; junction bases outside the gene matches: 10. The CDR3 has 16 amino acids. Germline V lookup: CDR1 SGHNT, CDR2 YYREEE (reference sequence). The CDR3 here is CASTREGTSGINEQFF. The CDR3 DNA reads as TGTGCCAGCACCCGGGAGGGGACTAGCGGGATAAATGAGCAGTTCTTC.

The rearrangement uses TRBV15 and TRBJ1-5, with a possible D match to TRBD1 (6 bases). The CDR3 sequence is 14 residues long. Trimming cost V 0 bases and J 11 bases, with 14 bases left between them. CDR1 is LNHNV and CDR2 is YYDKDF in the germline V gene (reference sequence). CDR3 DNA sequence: TGTGCCACCAGCAGAGATCGATTGGGGGCAGCCCAGCATTTT. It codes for CATSRDRLGAAQHF.

For the CDR3, the DNA is TGCGCCAGCAGCTTCAGGCAGGGACACAACGAGCAGTACTTC. Amino acids: CASSFRQGHNEQYF. V is TRBV5-1 and J is TRBJ2-7; possible D gene TRBD1, 6 bases. With 2 bases removed from V and 5 bases from J, the gap between germline ends came to 14 bases. In germline, CDR1 is SGHRS, CDR2 YFSETQ. CDR3 length equals 14 residues.

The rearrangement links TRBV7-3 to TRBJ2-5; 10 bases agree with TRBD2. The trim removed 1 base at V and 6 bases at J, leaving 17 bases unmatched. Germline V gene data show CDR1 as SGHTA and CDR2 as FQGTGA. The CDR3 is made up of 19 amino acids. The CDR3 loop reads CASSLIPWLAGDAAKTQYF. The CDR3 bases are TGTGCCAGCAGCTTAATCCCTTGGCTAGCGGGAGACGCGGCTAAGACCCAGTACTTC.

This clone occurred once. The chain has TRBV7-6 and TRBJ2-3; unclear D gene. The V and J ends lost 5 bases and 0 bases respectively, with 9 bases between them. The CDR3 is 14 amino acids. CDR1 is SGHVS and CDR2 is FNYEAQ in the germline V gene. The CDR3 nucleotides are TGTGCCAGCAGCGCCCGCCACAGCACAGATACGCAGTATTTT. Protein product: CASSARHSTDTQYF.

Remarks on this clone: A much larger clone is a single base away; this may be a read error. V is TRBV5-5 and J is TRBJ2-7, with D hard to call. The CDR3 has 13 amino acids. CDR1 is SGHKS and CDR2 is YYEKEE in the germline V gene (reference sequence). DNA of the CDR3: TGTGCCAGCAGCGCTGGACGGTCCGACGAGCGGTACTTC. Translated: CASSAGRSDERYF.

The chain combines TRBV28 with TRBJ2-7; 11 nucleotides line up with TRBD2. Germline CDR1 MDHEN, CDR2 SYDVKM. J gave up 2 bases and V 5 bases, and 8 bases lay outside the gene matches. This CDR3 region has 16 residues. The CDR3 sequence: CASSPLGLAGAYEQYF. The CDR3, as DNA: TGTGCCAGCAGTCCCCTTGGACTAGCGGGCGCCTACGAGCAGTACTTC.

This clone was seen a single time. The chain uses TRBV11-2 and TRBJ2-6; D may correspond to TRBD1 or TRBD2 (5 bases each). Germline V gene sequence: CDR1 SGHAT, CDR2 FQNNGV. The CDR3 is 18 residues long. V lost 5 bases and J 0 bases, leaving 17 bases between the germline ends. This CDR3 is CASSPEPGPSSGANVLTF. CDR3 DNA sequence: TGTGCCAGCAGCCCCGAACCGGGACCGAGCTCTGGGGCCAACGTCCTGACTTTC.

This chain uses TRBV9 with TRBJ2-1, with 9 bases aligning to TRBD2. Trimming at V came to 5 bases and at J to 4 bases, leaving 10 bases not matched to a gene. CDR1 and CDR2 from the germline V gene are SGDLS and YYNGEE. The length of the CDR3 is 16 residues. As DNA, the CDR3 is TGTGCCAGCAGTGTGGGGGCTAGCGGGATATACAATGAGCAGTTCTTC. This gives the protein CASSVGASGIYNEQFF.

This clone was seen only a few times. In nucleotides, the CDR3 is TGTGCCAGCACCCCCCCGGGTATTTTGGGCGAAAAACTGTTTTTT. Its protein is CASTPPGILGEKLFF. The J gene is TRBJ1-4, the V gene TRBV6-6; D call uncertain. This CDR3 region has 15 residues. Germline-derived CDR1 and CDR2 are MNHNY and SVGAGI (reference sequence). V was trimmed by 7 bases and J by 8 bases, leaving 20 bases between them.

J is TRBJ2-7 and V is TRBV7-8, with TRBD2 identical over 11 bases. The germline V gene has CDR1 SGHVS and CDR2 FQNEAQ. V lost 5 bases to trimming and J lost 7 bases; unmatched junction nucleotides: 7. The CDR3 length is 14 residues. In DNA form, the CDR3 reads TGTGCCAGCAGCGAACTAGCGGGAGCGGGGGAGCAGTACTTC. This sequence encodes CASSELAGAGEQYF. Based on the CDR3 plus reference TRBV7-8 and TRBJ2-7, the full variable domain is GAGVSQSPRYKVAKRGQDVALRCDPISGHVSLFWYQQALGQGPEFLTYFQNEAQLDKSGLPSDRFFAERPEGSVSTLKIQRTQQEDSAVYLCASSELAGAGEQYFGPGTRLTVT.

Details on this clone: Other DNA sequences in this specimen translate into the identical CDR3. CDR3 bases: TGTGCCAGCAGTCCAACAGGAAATCAGCCCCAGCATTTT. Encoded protein: CASSPTGNQPQHF. V and J are TRBV27 and TRBJ1-5; the D gene is possibly TRBD1 (5 bases). CDR1 and CDR2 (germline): MNHEY, SMNVEV (reference sequence). This CDR3 region has 13 residues. Between the trimmed V and J ends, which lost 5 bases and 4 bases, there was a span of 9 bases.

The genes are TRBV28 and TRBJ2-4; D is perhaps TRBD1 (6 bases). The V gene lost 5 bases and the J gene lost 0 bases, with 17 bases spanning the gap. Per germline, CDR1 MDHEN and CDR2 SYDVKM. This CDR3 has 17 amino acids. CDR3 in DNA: TGTGCCAGCAGTAGGGTGATAGACAGGAGAGCCAAAAACATTCAGTACTTC. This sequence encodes CASSRVIDRRAKNIQYF.

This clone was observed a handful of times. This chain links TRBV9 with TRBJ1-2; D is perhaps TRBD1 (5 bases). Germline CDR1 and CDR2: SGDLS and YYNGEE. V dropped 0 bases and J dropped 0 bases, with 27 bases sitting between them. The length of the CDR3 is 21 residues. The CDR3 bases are TGTGCCAGCAGCGTAGACGTCACTGGGGACTCTGGTGAGGGGTCTAACTATGGCTACACCTTC. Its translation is CASSVDVTGDSGEGSNYGYTF.

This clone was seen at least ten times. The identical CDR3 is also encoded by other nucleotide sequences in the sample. CDR3 sequence reads: CASRHGTGHTEAFF. CDR3 nucleotides: TGTGCCAGCAGGCATGGGACAGGTCACACTGAAGCTTTCTTT. J is TRBJ1-1 and V is TRBV28; 8 bases agree with TRBD1. The CDR3 contains 14 residues. The germline gives CDR1 MDHEN, CDR2 SYDVKM. Losses at the gene ends were 6 bases for V and 3 bases for J; bases not matched to a gene: 6.

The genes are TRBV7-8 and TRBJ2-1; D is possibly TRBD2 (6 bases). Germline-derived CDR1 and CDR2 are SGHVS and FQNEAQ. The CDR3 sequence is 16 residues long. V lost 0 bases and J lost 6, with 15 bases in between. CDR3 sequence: CASSLARDFYFNEQFF. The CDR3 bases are TGTGCCAGCAGCTTAGCGCGGGACTTTTACTTCAATGAGCAGTTCTTC.

In DNA form, the CDR3 reads TGTGCCAGCAGCCGGACAGCGCACAATGAGCAGTTCTTC. It yields the protein CASSRTAHNEQFF. The rearrangement joins TRBV2 to TRBJ2-1; D is possibly TRBD1 (6 bases). CDR3 length: 13 residues. The V gene lost 6 bases and the J gene lost 5 bases, with 11 bases spanning the gap. Looked up from germline, CDR1 is SNHLY and CDR2 is FYNNEI.